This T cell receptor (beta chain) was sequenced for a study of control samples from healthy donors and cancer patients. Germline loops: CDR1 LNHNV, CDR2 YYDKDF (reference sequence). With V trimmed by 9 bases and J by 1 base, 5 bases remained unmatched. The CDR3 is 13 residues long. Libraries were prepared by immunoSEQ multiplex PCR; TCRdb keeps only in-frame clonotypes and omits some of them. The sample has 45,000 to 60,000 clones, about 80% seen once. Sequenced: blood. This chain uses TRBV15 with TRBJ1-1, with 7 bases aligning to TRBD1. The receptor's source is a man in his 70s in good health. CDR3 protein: CATQNRGNTEAFF. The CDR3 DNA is TGTGCCACGCAAAACAGGGGGAACACTGAAGCTTTCTTT.